Presented here are 15 T cell receptor beta chains from one specimen sequenced in a study of PD-1 blockade in classical Hodgkin lymphoma. Sequencing was performed with immunoSEQ multiplex PCR; in TCRdb, only in-frame clones are kept and a portion is missing. The sample lists tens of thousands of clones, roughly nine tenths occurring once. Time point: cycle 4 day 1 (C4D1), after six to seven weeks of nivolumab. Each patient's relapse followed autologous stem cell transplantation, and brentuximab vedotin exposure varied. Negative selection with magnetic separation was used to purify CD4+ T cells from thawed PBMCs. The material was CD4+ T cells from blood, obtained before the fourth cycle of nivolumab. The receptors derive from a human donor with classical Hodgkin lymphoma.

The rearrangement links TRBV19 to TRBJ1-1; D not resolved. CDR1 and CDR2 (germline): LNHDA, SQIVND (reference sequence). V lost 6 bases to trimming and J lost 1 base, with 15 bases between them. The CDR3 runs 15 residues. Here the CDR3 DNA reads TGTGCCAGTAGCGATCTCTTTTCCCCGAACACTGAAGCTTTCTTT. This sequence encodes CASSDLFSPNTEAFF.

The chain has TRBV2 and TRBJ1-2; TRBD1 is a possible D gene (6 bases). Germline CDR1 and CDR2: SNHLY and FYNNEI. Trimming shortened V by 3 bases and J by 4 bases, and 12 bases separated the two germline ends. The length of the CDR3 is 14 residues. The CDR3 DNA reads as TGTGCCAGCAGTGACCTCACAGGGATCTATGGCTACACCTTC. This codes for CASSDLTGIYGYTF.

The gene calls are TRBV7-9 and TRBJ2-3; 10 bases align to TRBD1. CDR1 and CDR2 from the germline V gene are SEHNR and FQNEAQ (reference sequence). V lost 10 bases to trimming and J lost 0 bases; unmatched junction nucleotides: 7. The CDR3 runs 15 residues. The CDR3 sequence is CANGPDRGSTDTQYF. CDR3 bases: TGTGCCAACGGACCGGACAGGGGGAGCACAGATACGCAGTATTTT.

The V gene is TRBV19, the J gene TRBJ1-5; perhaps TRBD1 as D (5 bases). The germline V gene encodes CDR1 LNHDA and CDR2 SQIVND (reference sequence). This CDR3 is built from 17 residues. Trimming stripped 1 base from V and 6 bases from J, with 19 bases between. CDR3 in DNA: TGTGCCAGTAGTATAGTCGGAGGGACCCGGATGTCTCAGCCCCAGCATTTT. It translates to CASSIVGGTRMSQPQHF.

V usage is TRBV6-1 and J usage is TRBJ2-3; TRBD2 aligns across 12 bases. Germline trimming cut 6 bases from V and 2 bases from J; bases unmatched to any gene: 3. CDR1 MNHNS and CDR2 SASEGT come from the germline V gene. The CDR3 sequence is 15 residues long. The CDR3 region has the DNA TGTGCCAGCAGGAGGACTAGCGGGATCACAGATACGCAGTATTTT. Residues: CASRRTSGITDTQYF.

This chain connects TRBV20-1 to TRBJ1-1, with D possibly TRBD1 on 5 matching bases. V lost 4 bases, J lost 6 bases, and 9 bases lay in between. The CDR3 length is 11 residues. Per germline, CDR1 DFQATT and CDR2 SNEGSKA (reference sequence). The DNA for the CDR3 is TGCAGTGCTATCACAGGCCCTGAAGCTTTCTTT. Translating gives CSAITGPEAFF.

This clone was seen only a few times. This chain connects TRBV14 to TRBJ1-3; no reliable D call. Trimming pared 2 bases from V and 5 bases from J, leaving 4 bases between. The CDR3 length is 12 residues. Germline loops: CDR1 SGHDN, CDR2 FVKESK. The CDR3 spells CASSQNRNTIYF. CDR3 coding DNA: TGTGCCAGCAGCCAAAATCGAAACACCATATATTTT.

This chain uses TRBV6-4 with TRBJ1-1; D might be TRBD1 (5 bases). There are 14 residues in the CDR3. V shed 6 bases and J shed 2 bases, with 13 bases lying between them. Germline V gene lookup returns CDR1 MRHNA and CDR2 SNTAGT. This CDR3 reads CASSATAGNTEAFF. In nucleotides, the CDR3 is TGTGCCAGCAGCGCGACAGCGGGCAACACTGAAGCTTTCTTT.

The chain has TRBV7-6 and TRBJ2-7, with D maybe TRBD1 (5 bases). Germline CDR1 reads SGHVS; CDR2 reads FNYEAQ. V was shortened by 0 bases and J by 0 bases, with 18 bases between the two germline ends. There are 18 residues in the CDR3. CDR3 DNA: TGTGCCAGCAGCTTAGCGGTAGCATCAGGGCTTAGCTCCTACGAGCAGTACTTC. Translated, it gives CASSLAVASGLSSYEQYF.

This clone was seen a single time. This chain joins TRBV2 and TRBJ2-2; D not resolved. The CDR3 spans 14 residues. CDR1 is SNHLY and CDR2 is FYNNEI in the germline V gene. The germline V and J ends were trimmed by 7 bases and 7 bases, with 16 bases remaining between them. The CDR3 DNA sequence: TGTGCCAGCATGAGTGAGCAAGGTCGCGGGGAGCTGTTTTTT. Amino acids: CASMSEQGRGELFF.

This clone has more than one count but fewer than ten. The rearrangement joins TRBV10-3 to TRBJ1-5; unclear D gene. The germline gives CDR1 ENHRY, CDR2 SYGVKD. V was cut by 5 bases and J by 5 bases, with 13 bases left in between. The CDR3 covers 14 residues. CDR3 residues: CAISRTGSDQPQHF. The CDR3 bases are TGTGCCATCAGTAGGACTGGGTCTGATCAGCCCCAGCATTTT.

This clone is a singleton in its sample. The chain carries TRBV6-1 and TRBJ1-4, with a weak D call TRBD1 (5 bases). The CDR3 length is 18 residues. V was shortened by 2 bases and J by 4 bases, with 20 bases between the two germline ends. Germline CDR1 and CDR2: MNHNS and SASEGT. The CDR3 DNA follows: TGTGCCAGCAGTGAACCTGGACCAATATGGGACCTTAATGAAAAACTGTTTTTT. It specifies CASSEPGPIWDLNEKLFF.

The chain joins TRBV6-1 to TRBJ1-5; D possibly corresponds to TRBD1 (5 bases). The V gene lost 1 base and the J gene lost 4 bases, with 14 bases spanning the gap. Germline CDR1 is MNHNS and CDR2 is SASEGT. This CDR3 region has 16 residues. This CDR3 is CASSEVGGVGNQPQHF. CDR3 nucleotide sequence: TGTGCCAGCAGTGAAGTGGGAGGGGTCGGGAATCAGCCCCAGCATTTT.

The chain is built from TRBV2 and TRBJ2-4; no firm D call. V was clipped by 2 bases and J by 5 bases, with 13 bases between them. The germline V gene encodes CDR1 SNHLY and CDR2 FYNNEI. There are 15 residues in the CDR3. The CDR3 sequence: CASSEFGLPQNIQYF. CDR3 in DNA: TGTGCCAGCAGTGAATTTGGATTACCCCAAAACATTCAGTACTTC.

This clone appeared a few times. The chain links TRBV7-3 to TRBJ2-1, with D maybe TRBD2 (6 bases). The V end lost 3 bases, the J end lost 7 bases, and 13 bases lay between the germline ends. CDR1 and CDR2 from the germline V gene are SGHTA and FQGTGA. The CDR3 runs 14 residues. The CDR3 coding sequence is TGTGCCAGCAGCTTCGGGGGTTCCCGGAATGAGCAGTTCTTC. Protein product: CASSFGGSRNEQFF.